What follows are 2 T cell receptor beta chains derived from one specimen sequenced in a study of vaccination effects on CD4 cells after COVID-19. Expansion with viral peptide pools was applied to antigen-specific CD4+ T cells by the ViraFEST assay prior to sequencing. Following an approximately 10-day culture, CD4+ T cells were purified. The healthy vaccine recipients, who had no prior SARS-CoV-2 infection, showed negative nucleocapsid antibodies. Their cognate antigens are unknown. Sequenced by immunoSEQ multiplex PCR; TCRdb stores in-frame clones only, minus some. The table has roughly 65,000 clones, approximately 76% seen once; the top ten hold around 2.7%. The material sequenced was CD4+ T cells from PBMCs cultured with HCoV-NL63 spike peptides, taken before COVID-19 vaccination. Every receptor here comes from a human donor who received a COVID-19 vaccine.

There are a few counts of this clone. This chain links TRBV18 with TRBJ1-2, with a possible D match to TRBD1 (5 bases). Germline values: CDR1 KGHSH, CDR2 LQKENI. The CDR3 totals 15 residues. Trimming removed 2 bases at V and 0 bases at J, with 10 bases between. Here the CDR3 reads CASSPGGEANYGYTF. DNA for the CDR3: TGTGCCAGCTCACCAGGGGGGGAAGCTAACTATGGCTACACCTTC.

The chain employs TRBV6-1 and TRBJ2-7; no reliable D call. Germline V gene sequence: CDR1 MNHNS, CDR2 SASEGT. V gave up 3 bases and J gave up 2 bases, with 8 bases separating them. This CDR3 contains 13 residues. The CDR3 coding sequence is TGTGCCAGCAGTGATCGGGTAACCTACGAGCAGTACGTC. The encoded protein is CASSDRVTYEQYV.